The clone carrying this TCR beta chain was counted a few times. Its antigen is unidentified. According to the study, TCR beta libraries were built with iRepertoire HTBI primers and CDR3-region Arm-PCR. From the multiplex PCR reads, TCRdb called clonotypes with MiXCR, one entry per CDR3 protein. The sample carries approximately 360,000 distinct CDR3 sequences, approximately 12% recorded once. These data originate in a study of regulatory T cells in long-lasting Graves disease. The study's findings and limits: Persistent cases favored TRBV28, TRBJ1-2 and TRBJ2-5.

The CDR3 has 14 amino acids. Between the trimmed V and J ends, which lost 7 bases and 0 bases, there was a span of 11 bases. Germline V lookup: CDR1 MDHEN, CDR2 SYDVKM. Time point: newly diagnosed GD, antithyroid drugs for less than 3 months. After RNA was extracted from PBMCs, the TCR library was made from it. These data also featured in a second study, about T cells in Graves' hyperthyroidism and ophthalmopathy.

The chain has TRBV28 and TRBJ2-3; no reliable D call. The TCR was taken from a woman aged 18-35 years with Graves disease. The sample consisted of peripheral blood mononuclear cells (PBMCs), taken at new diagnosis, from a patient treated with antithyroid drugs. The CDR3 bases are TGTGCCAGCAAAAAGGACCCCAGCACAGATACGCAGTATTTT. Amino acids: CASKKDPSTDTQYF.